This TCR beta chain was found in a study of patients and donors after allogeneic stem cell transplantation. One entry per CDR3 protein, called by TCRdb with MiXCR from the RT-PCR reads. The sample records just under 20,000 distinct CDR3 sequences, around 5.3% being singletons. Germline assignment: CDR1 SNHLY and CDR2 FYNNEI. V was clipped by 6 bases and J by 8 bases; unmatched bases: 12. The CDR3 loop spans 14 amino acids. This clonotype has ten or more counts. This clonotype was obtained from a human donor who was either an allogeneic HSCT recipient or a stem cell or donor lymphocyte infusion donor (not recorded which). It is not recorded whose cells these are; they may come from a transplant donor. The gene calls are TRBV2 and TRBJ1-2; 7 nucleotides agree with TRBD1. Sequencing was carried out using blood, either unsorted or a sorted T cell fraction (not recorded which). For the CDR3, the DNA is TGTGCCAGCAGCCAGAAGGTAGGGGGCCGCGGCTACACCTTC. It encodes CASSQKVGGRGYTF. Complete variable domain (other parts from reference TRBV2 and TRBJ1-2): EPEVTQTPSHQVTQMGQEVILRCVPISNHLYFYWYRQILGQKVEFLVSFYNNEISEKSEIFDDQFSVERPDGSNFTLKIRSTKLEDSAMYFCASSQKVGGRGYTFGSGTRLTVV.